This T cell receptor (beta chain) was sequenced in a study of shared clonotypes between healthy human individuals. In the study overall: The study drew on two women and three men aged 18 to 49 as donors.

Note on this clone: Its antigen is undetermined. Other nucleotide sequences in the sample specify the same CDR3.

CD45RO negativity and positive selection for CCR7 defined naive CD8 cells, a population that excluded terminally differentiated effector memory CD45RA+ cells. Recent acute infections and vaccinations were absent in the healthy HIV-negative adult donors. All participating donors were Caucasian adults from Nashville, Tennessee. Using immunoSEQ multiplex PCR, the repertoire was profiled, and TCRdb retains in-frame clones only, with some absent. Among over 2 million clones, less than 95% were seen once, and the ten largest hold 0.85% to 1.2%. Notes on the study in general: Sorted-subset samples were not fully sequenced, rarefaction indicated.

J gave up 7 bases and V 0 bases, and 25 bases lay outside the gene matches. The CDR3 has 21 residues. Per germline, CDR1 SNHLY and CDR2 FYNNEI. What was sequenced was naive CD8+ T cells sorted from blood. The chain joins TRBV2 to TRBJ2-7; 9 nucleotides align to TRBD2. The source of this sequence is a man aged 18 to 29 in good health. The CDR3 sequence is CASSEAGLNGPLAGDEVEQYF. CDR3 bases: TGTGCCAGCAGTGAAGCTGGCCTCAACGGGCCCTTAGCGGGAGATGAAGTGGAGCAGTACTTC.